This T cell receptor beta chain is from a study of graft-versus-host responses after intestinal transplantation (dated by TCRdb to 2020 to 2022). About the full investigation: The transplants that recipients received were multivisceral, liver-intestinal, or isolated intestinal. Every recipient was given anti-thymocyte globulin induction, followed by around three years of maintenance tacrolimus and steroids. A cohort of more than 20 intestinal transplant recipients, including one retransplant, was enrolled, and a few patients lacking pretransplant specimens were excluded. After intestinal transplantation, graft-versus-host and host-versus-graft alloreactive T cell clones were followed in the graft, circulation and bone marrow using bulk TCR-beta CDR3 sequencing. A peak of at least 4% donor T cells among recipient peripheral blood mononuclear cells was the definition used for donor T cell macrochimerism. To identify alloreactive clones, pre-transplant mixed lymphocyte reaction products were sequenced and compared with unstimulated pre-transplant donor and recipient T cells. Instead of going to the commercial service, samples from a few later patients were sequenced in-house on an Illumina MiSeq and processed with MiXCR.

The library was obtained by the immunoSEQ multiplex PCR assay. For most patients, genomic DNA was isolated using the Qiagen DNeasy Blood and Tissue Kit and was shipped frozen to Adaptive Biotechnologies for TCR sequencing. For most patients, high-throughput TCR-beta CDR3 sequencing of genomic DNA was performed by Adaptive Biotechnologies. Processing in the source paper ran as follows. TCR sequencing data for roughly 20 patients were retrieved from Adaptive's ImmunoSEQ software; three other patients were processed with MiXCR and VDJtools. CD4 versus CD8 sorting errors were corrected by removing sequences found in both subsets at a frequency ratio below 5:1. CDR3 nucleotide sequences shared between donor and recipient were removed because the origin of such sequences could not be assigned. To be classed as alloreactive, a clone needed at least 2-fold expansion over unstimulated cells and a minimum CFSE-low frequency of 0.002% (template counts) or 0.001% (read counts). Clones were considered mappable if detected in sequenced pre-transplant spleen, lymph node, or MLR CFSE-low populations of the donor or recipient. Cumulative frequency of alloreactive clones was calculated as a percentage of all sequences weighted by copy number. The source is immuneACCESS, and TCRdb retained only in-frame sequences with V and J called. Part of the clones is not carried over; for the studies checked, unresolved V genes explain less than half of this, and the remainder is unexplained. The V and J calls and clone size are taken from that table; D and trimming were inferred from the DNA. The sample table records 20,000 or so clones; roughly 33% of these occur just once. Roughly a tenth of the sample is held by the ten biggest clonotypes.

The CDR3 spans 13 residues, from the cysteine through the phenylalanine. The only DNA kept is the CDR3, 39 bases in frame from the first base. The germline V gene provides CDR1 SGDLS and CDR2 YYNGEE. Trimming costs V 0 bases and J 7 bases, and their ends lie 8 bases apart. The time point label, read with the paper, signifies: cells obtained before transplantation from donor or recipient. Mixed lymphocyte reactions plated around 200,000 CFSE-labeled pre-transplant responders with around 200,000 irradiated violet-dye-labeled stimulators and were cultured for 6 days. After the mixed lymphocyte reaction, proliferating CD3+CD4+CFSE-low and CD3+CD8+CFSE-low responder cells were FACS-sorted on a BD Influx sorter. Study-wide findings and limitations: Early after transplant, peak levels of circulating GvH clones were associated with declines in HvG clones. In the allografts of patients with donor T cell macrochimerism, GvH to HvG T cell clonal ratios were high. Conclusions were limited by the relatively low number and heterogeneity of intestinal transplant patients. GvH clones were found in recipient bone marrow, and some of the GvH clones appeared earlier in ileal mucosa or blood, which is consistent with an intestinal mucosal origin.

This clone was seen a few times. The sample holds no much larger clone one base away, and base qualities are not on file. The V and J segments used are TRBV9 and TRBJ1-5; matching of 6 bases hints at TRBD1 as the D gene. Sequenced here: alloreactive CD8+ T cells from a mixed lymphocyte reaction culture, sampled before intestinal transplant. What this sample's cell subset or site label stands for: CFSE-low proliferating T cells sorted from roughly six-day pre-transplant mixed lymphocyte reaction (GvH or HvG direction). This clonotype was obtained from a human patient who received an intestinal transplant. The CDR3 reads as follows: CASSVGGGQPQHF. The sequenced DNA: TGTGCCAGCAGCGTAGGAGGGGGACAGCCCCAGCATTTT.